This entry lists 20 T cell receptor beta chains sequenced from one sample in a study of T cells in tuberculosis. The repertoire was sequenced with immunoSEQ multiplex PCR; TCRdb's copy has only in-frame clones and lacks some. The profile shows 20,000 to 25,000 clones, approximately 92% of them singletons. The sequencing input was PBMCs. The receptors originated from a donor aged 5 to 30 with latent tuberculosis or without tuberculosis infection. Some clones in this sample may be carry-over from other donors' samples.

The J gene is TRBJ2-3, the V gene TRBV6-1; 12 nucleotides agree with TRBD2. The germline gives CDR1 MNHNS, CDR2 SASEGT. V lost 2 bases and J lost 4; bases outside the gene matches: 1. This CDR3 spans 15 amino acids. This CDR3 is CASSELAGGPDTQYF. CDR3 sequence (DNA): TGTGCCAGCAGTGAACTAGCGGGGGGGCCAGATACGCAGTATTTT.

The chain couples TRBV29-1 to TRBJ1-4; D is uncertain. CDR1 and CDR2 from the germline V gene are SQVTM and ANQGSEA. The CDR3 contains 12 residues. Trimming shortened V by 7 bases and J by 5 bases, and 11 bases separated the two germline ends. In DNA form, the CDR3 reads TGCAGCGCTGGCGGGCCAAATGAAAAACTGTTTTTT. This encodes CSAGGPNEKLFF.

This chain uses TRBV7-2 with TRBJ2-2; D is unclear. Germline-derived CDR1 and CDR2 are SGHTA and FQGNSA. CDR3 length: 15 amino acids. Trimming removed 5 bases from V and 1 base from J, with 11 bases in between. DNA of the CDR3: TGTGCCAGCAGCCAAGCCCCAGGGAACACCGGGGAGCTGTTTTTT. Its protein is CASSQAPGNTGELFF.

In nucleotides, the CDR3 is TGTGCCAGCAGCTTGGTTTTTGGGACAGGGGTTCTGTACGAGCAGTACTTC. It is translated as CASSLVFGTGVLYEQYF. This chain uses TRBV5-4 with TRBJ2-7; TRBD1 aligns across 10 bases. CDR1 and CDR2 from the germline V gene are SGHNT and YYREEE (reference sequence). The V segment lost 0 bases and the J segment 4 bases; nucleotides outside the gene matches: 10. This CDR3 spans 17 amino acids.

V gene TRBV6-4 combines with J gene TRBJ2-7; no firm D call. The CDR3 is 15 residues long. From germline, CDR1 is MRHNA and CDR2 SNTAGT. Trimming left V 0 bases short and J 2 bases short, with 11 bases between. The CDR3 DNA is TGTGCCAGCAGTGACTCGCGGCTTATAACCTACGAGCAGTACTTC. This sequence encodes CASSDSRLITYEQYF.

The chain couples TRBV5-1 to TRBJ1-6; TRBD1 matches at 9 bases. J gave up 5 bases and V 4 bases, and 13 bases lay outside the gene matches. There are 18 residues in the CDR3. CDR1 SGHRS and CDR2 YFSETQ come from the germline V gene. DNA for the CDR3: TGCGCCAGCAGCCGTTCCCGGGACAGGGAAAAGGATAATTCACCCCTCCACTTT. It is translated as CASSRSRDREKDNSPLHF.

The V call is TRBV27, the J call TRBJ2-1; a weak D match, TRBD1 (5 bases). With 0 bases removed from V and 9 bases from J, the gap between germline ends came to 18 bases. This CDR3 comprises 16 residues. Germline CDR1 reads MNHEY; CDR2 reads SMNVEV (reference sequence). The CDR3 loop reads CASSLSVGSRRAEQFF. The CDR3 bases are TGTGCCAGCAGTTTATCGGTGGGATCACGCAGGGCTGAGCAGTTCTTC.

The chain carries TRBV27 and TRBJ2-7, with D uncertain. Trimming took 3 bases from V and 3 from J, leaving 12 bases between them. Germline V gene sequence: CDR1 MNHEY, CDR2 SMNVEV (reference sequence). The CDR3 covers 14 residues. CDR3 region: CASSFSRGNYEQYF. The CDR3 DNA follows: TGTGCCAGCAGTTTCAGTCGAGGTAACTACGAGCAGTACTTC.

A few counts support this clone. Other DNA sequences from this sample encode an identical CDR3 as well. The chain employs TRBV30 and TRBJ2-1, with TRBD1 identical over 9 bases. Germline-derived CDR1 and CDR2 are GTSNPN and SVGIG (reference sequence). Trimming at V came to 5 bases and at J to 7 bases, leaving 9 bases not matched to a gene. This CDR3 contains 14 residues. The CDR3 nucleotides read TGTGCCTGGGATCCCGGGACAGGGACAAATGAGCAGTTCTTC. Translating gives CAWDPGTGTNEQFF.

The chain joins TRBV27 to TRBJ2-3; D call uncertain. The germline V and J ends were trimmed by 4 bases and 7 bases, with 15 bases remaining between them. The CDR3 is 14 residues long. The germline V gene has CDR1 MNHEY and CDR2 SMNVEV (reference sequence). CDR3 protein: CASSSFKLLNTQYF. CDR3 nucleotide sequence: TGTGCCAGCAGTTCTTTCAAACTACTTAATACGCAGTATTTT.

This chain uses TRBV19 with TRBJ1-5; tentatively, D is TRBD1 (5 bases). Trimming pared 2 bases from V and 4 bases from J, leaving 12 bases between. The CDR3 is made up of 15 amino acids. From germline, CDR1 is LNHDA and CDR2 SQIVND (reference sequence). The CDR3 is CASSISGRANQPQHF. CDR3 nucleotides: TGTGCCAGTAGTATAAGTGGCAGGGCAAATCAGCCCCAGCATTTT. Using reference TRBV19 and TRBJ1-5 for the parts outside the CDR3, the full variable domain is DGGITQSPKYLFRKEGQNVTLSCEQNLNHDAMYWYRQDPGQGLRLIYYSQIVNDFQKGDIAEGYSVSREKKESFPLTVTSAQKNPTAFYLCASSISGRANQPQHFGDGTRLSIL.

The chain employs TRBV2 and TRBJ1-1; 10 bases align to TRBD1. The J segment lost 9 bases and the V segment lost 6 bases, leaving 1 base of the junction unmatched. Germline CDR1 reads SNHLY; CDR2 reads FYNNEI. This CDR3 spans 11 amino acids. CDR3 sequence: CASRDRGKAFF. CDR3 DNA: TGTGCCAGCAGGGACAGGGGGAAAGCTTTCTTT.

This sequence joins TRBV19 and TRBJ2-1; D may be TRBD2 (7 bases). There are 15 residues in the CDR3. Trimming stripped 0 bases from V and 7 bases from J, with 13 bases between. Looked up from germline, CDR1 is LNHDA and CDR2 is SQIVND (reference sequence). The CDR3 DNA reads as TGTGCCAGTAGTATAGAGTGGGGGGGCCAGAATGAGCAGTTCTTC. Its protein product is CASSIEWGGQNEQFF.

The chain joins TRBV11-2 to TRBJ2-7; 9 bases match TRBD1. The CDR3 is 15 residues long. CDR1 and CDR2 (germline): SGHAT, FQNNGV. V gave up 1 base and J gave up 5 bases; unmatched junction bases: 6. CDR3 nucleotide sequence: TGTGCCAGCAGCTTAGGAAGGGACAGGGCCAACGAGCAGTACTTC. This translates into CASSLGRDRANEQYF. The entire variable domain, with the rest obtained from reference TRBV11-2 and TRBJ2-7, is as follows: EAGVAQSPRYKIIEKRQSVAFWCNPISGHATLYWYQQILGQGPKLLIQFQNNGVVDDSQLPKDRFSAERLKGVDSTLKIQPAKLEDSAVYLCASSLGRDRANEQYFGPGTRLTVT.

The chain has TRBV6-5 and TRBJ2-2; TRBD1 matches at 10 bases. This CDR3 contains 16 residues. Germline V gene sequence: CDR1 MNHEY, CDR2 SVGAGI. The V gene end was trimmed by 6 bases and the J gene end by 3 bases; junction bases not matched to a gene: 7. The chain's CDR3 is CASSYRDRGYTGELFF. Written as DNA, the CDR3 is TGTGCCAGCAGCTACCGGGACAGGGGATACACCGGGGAGCTGTTTTTT.

This chain links TRBV7-3 with TRBJ2-1; tentative D call: TRBD2 (5 bases). V gave up 5 bases and J gave up 9 bases, with 17 bases separating them. CDR1 is SGHTA, CDR2 FQGTGA, per germline. The length of the CDR3 is 14 residues. CDR3 DNA: TGTGCCAGCAGCGGAACTGGAGGTCGGGGTGAGCAGTTCTTC. Protein: CASSGTGGRGEQFF.

This clone came up once. The V call is TRBV9, the J call TRBJ1-2; perhaps TRBD1 as D (6 bases). Germline values: CDR1 SGDLS, CDR2 YYNGEE. V shed 4 bases and J shed 4 bases, with 17 bases lying between them. The CDR3 has 15 amino acids. The chain's CDR3 is CASSPSGDRLYGYTF. As DNA, the CDR3 is TGTGCCAGCAGCCCCAGCGGTGACAGGCTCTATGGCTACACCTTC.

This chain joins TRBV4-1 and TRBJ2-7; 8 bases are shared with TRBD2. The ends lost 1 base at V and 6 bases at J; junction bases unmatched: 20. This CDR3 spans 19 amino acids. CDR1 MGHRA and CDR2 YSYEKL come from the germline V gene. The CDR3 coding sequence is TGCGCCAGCAGCCAAGTCGCAATCGGGAGGGACAACCCATGGGGCGAGCAGTACTTC. This sequence encodes CASSQVAIGRDNPWGEQYF.

The chain uses TRBV14 and TRBJ2-7; 9 bases are shared with TRBD1. Germline assignment: CDR1 SGHDN and CDR2 FVKESK. The V gene end was trimmed by 1 base and the J gene end by 4 bases; junction bases not matched to a gene: 17. The CDR3 is made up of 19 amino acids. CDR3 sequence reads: CASSQVPLTGGLWVYEQYF. The DNA of the CDR3 is TGTGCCAGCAGCCAAGTCCCCCTAACAGGGGGCCTCTGGGTTTACGAGCAGTACTTC.

V usage is TRBV18 and J usage is TRBJ2-3; 9 bases agree with TRBD1. In germline, CDR1 is KGHSH, CDR2 LQKENI. The CDR3 is 15 residues long. The V gene end was trimmed by 4 bases and the J gene end by 4 bases; junction bases not matched to a gene: 6. The CDR3 sequence is CASSQDRGPPDTQYF. The DNA for the CDR3 is TGTGCCAGCTCACAGGACAGGGGCCCCCCAGATACGCAGTATTTT.